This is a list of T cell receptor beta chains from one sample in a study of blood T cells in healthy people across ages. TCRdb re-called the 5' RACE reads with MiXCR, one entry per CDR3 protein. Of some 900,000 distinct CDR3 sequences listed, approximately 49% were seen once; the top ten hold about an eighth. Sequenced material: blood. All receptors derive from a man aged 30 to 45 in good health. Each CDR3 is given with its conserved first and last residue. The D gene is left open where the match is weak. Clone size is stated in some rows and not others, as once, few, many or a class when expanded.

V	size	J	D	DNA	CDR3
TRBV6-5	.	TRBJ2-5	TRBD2	TGTGCCAGCAGTTACTCCGGGGGGGGAAACAATGAGCAGTACTTC	CASSYSGGGNNEQYF
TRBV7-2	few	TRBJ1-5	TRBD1	TGTGCCAGCAGCTTAGGACAGGGGGCACAGGGTCAGCCCCAGCATTTT	CASSLGQGAQGQPQHF
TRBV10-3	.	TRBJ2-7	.	TGTGCCATCAGTGACAGGCAGGGGATGGACGAGCAGTACTTC	CAISDRQGMDEQYF
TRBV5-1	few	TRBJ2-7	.	TGCGCCAGCAGCTCTGAGGAGTACTACGAGCAGTACTTC	CASSSEEYYEQYF
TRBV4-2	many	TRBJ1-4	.	TGTGCCAGCAGCCAAGAATCCGGAGCAGCCGAAAAACTGTTTTTT	CASSQESGAAEKLFF
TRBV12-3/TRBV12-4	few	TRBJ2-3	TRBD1	TGTGCCAGCAGTGGCCCGGGACAGGGAAGGACAGATACGCAGTATTTT	CASSGPGQGRTDTQYF
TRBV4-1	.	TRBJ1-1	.	TGCGCCAGCAGCTCAGGACAGAGGGACACTGAAGCTTTCTTT	CASSSGQRDTEAFF
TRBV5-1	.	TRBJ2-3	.	TGCGCCAGCAGTTTGTCAGGGTGGAGCACAGATACGCAGTATTTT	CASSLSGWSTDTQYF
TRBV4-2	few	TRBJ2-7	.	TGTGCCAGCAGCCAAGATCCCACCGCTAGCTATTTAAACTACGAGCAGTACTTC	CASSQDPTASYLNYEQYF
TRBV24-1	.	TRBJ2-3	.	TGTGCCACCAGTCCCCCGTTCGGCACAGATACGCAGTATTTT	CATSPPFGTDTQYF
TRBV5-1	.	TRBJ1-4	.	TGCGCCAGCAGCTTGGCCAGGACGGATGAAAAACTGTTTTTT	CASSLARTDEKLFF
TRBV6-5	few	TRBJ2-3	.	TGTGCCAGCAGTTCCCTCCCCAGTAGCACAGATACGCAGTATTTT	CASSSLPSSTDTQYF
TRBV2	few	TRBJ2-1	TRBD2	TGTGCCAGCAGTGGGCCCCAATCGGGACTAGTCTACAATGAGCAGTTCTTC	CASSGPQSGLVYNEQFF
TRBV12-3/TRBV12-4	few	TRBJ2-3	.	TGTGCCAGCAGTCCGATTGTGGGGGGGCACCCAGATACGCAGTATTTT	CASSPIVGGHPDTQYF
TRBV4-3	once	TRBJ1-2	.	TGCGCCAGCAGCCAAGCCAAGGGTCCCTATGGCCACACCTTC	CASSQAKGPYGHTF
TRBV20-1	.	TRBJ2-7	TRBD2	TGCAGTGCTACTCCCCTGACTAGCGGACCCTACGAGCAGTACTTC	CSATPLTSGPYEQYF
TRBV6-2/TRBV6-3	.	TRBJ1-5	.	TGTGCCAGCAGTCGAAACAGGGATGGCAATCAGCCCCAGCATTTT	CASSRNRDGNQPQHF
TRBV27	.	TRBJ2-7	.	TGTGCCAGCAGTCCTGGGGAGTTCACCCACGAGCAGTACTTC	CASSPGEFTHEQYF
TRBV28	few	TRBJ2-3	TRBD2	TGTGCCAGCAGTTGGCGGGGGGGCACAGATACGCAGTATTTT	CASSWRGGTDTQYF
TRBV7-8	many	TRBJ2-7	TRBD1	TGTGCCAGCAGCTGGGACAGGACAAGCTACGAGCAGTACTTC	CASSWDRTSYEQYF
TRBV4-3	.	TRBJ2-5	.	TGCGCCAGCAGCCAATCCTGGGGGCAGCAAGAGACCCAGTACTTC	CASSQSWGQQETQYF
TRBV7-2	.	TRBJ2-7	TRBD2	TGTGCCAGCAGTATTGAGCGGGGGCCCTACGAGCAGTACTTC	CASSIERGPYEQYF
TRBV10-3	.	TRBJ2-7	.	TGTGCCATCACCAGTCGGGGTTCCTACGAGCAGTACTTC	CAITSRGSYEQYF
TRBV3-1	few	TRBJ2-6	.	TGTGCCAGCAGCCCAACGGATTGGGGCTCAATCTCTGGGGCCAACGTCCTGACTTTC	CASSPTDWGSISGANVLTF
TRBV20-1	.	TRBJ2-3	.	TGCAGTGCTAGAGAGATAGGACAGGGAGGGGTCGGGGCAGATACGCAGTATTTT	CSAREIGQGGVGADTQYF
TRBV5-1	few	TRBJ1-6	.	TGCGCCAGCAGGCCGGGCAGAAGTAATTCACCCCTCCACTTT	CASRPGRSNSPLHF
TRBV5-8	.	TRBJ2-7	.	TGTGCCAGCAGCTTCCCCGGGAGCTACTACGAGCAGTACTTC	CASSFPGSYYEQYF
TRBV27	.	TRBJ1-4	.	TGTGCCAGCAGTTGGGGACTTGAAAATGAAAAACTGTTTTTT	CASSWGLENEKLFF
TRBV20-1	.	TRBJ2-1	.	TGCAGTGCCTCCCAACCTAGAGGGCAGGGGTCCTACAATGAGCAGTTCTTC	CSASQPRGQGSYNEQFF
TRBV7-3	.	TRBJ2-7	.	TGTGCCAGCAGCGTACTTACTACAAACTCCTACGAGCAGTACTTC	CASSVLTTNSYEQYF
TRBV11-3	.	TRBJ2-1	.	TGTGCCAGCATCACGGAACTGTCCTTCGGCTCCTACAATGAGCAGTTCTTC	CASITELSFGSYNEQFF
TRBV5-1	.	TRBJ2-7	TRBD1	TGCGCCAGCAGCTTGGAGATACCGGGGACAGTACAACCCTACGAGCAGTACTTC	CASSLEIPGTVQPYEQYF
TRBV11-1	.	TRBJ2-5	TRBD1	TGCGCCAGCAGCCCTTACGGACAGGGGGCGTCCCAAGAGACCCAGTACTTC	CASSPYGQGASQETQYF
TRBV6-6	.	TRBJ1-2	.	TGTGCCAGCAGTGACTTCGACAGCTACTATGGCTACACCTTC	CASSDFDSYYGYTF
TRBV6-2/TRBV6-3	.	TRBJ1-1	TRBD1	TGTGCCAGCGTAGACCCGGGACAGCACACTGAAGCTTTCTTT	CASVDPGQHTEAFF
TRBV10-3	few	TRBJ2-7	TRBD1	TGTGCCATCCAAGGACAGGGGTTCAACGAGCAGTACTTC	CAIQGQGFNEQYF